The 20 T cell receptor beta chains given below trace back to one sample, sequenced in a study of blood T cell repertoires in COVID-19. Libraries were prepared by immunoSEQ multiplex PCR; TCRdb keeps only in-frame clonotypes and omits some of them. Here the sample spans about 380,000 clones, 90% being singletons. Sequenced sample: peripheral blood. These receptors were collected from a young man with active or convalescent COVID-19.

DNA for the CDR3: TGTGCCAGCAGTTACTGGGGCAGGGGGAGCACTGAAGCTTTCTTT. Translating gives CASSYWGRGSTEAFF. The chain couples TRBV6-5 to TRBJ1-1; the match to TRBD1 covers 7 bases. This CDR3 has 15 amino acids. V dropped 1 base and J dropped 4; count of bases not matched to a gene: 6. Germline V gene data show CDR1 as MNHEY and CDR2 as SVGAGI.

The V and J genes are TRBV28 and TRBJ2-7; TRBD2 aligns across 10 bases. Germline V gives CDR1 MDHEN, CDR2 SYDVKM. Trimming took 7 bases from V and 3 from J; bases not matched to a gene: 0. CDR3 length: 12 amino acids. The CDR3 sequence: CASTSGSYEQYF. CDR3 nucleotide sequence: TGTGCCAGCACTAGCGGGAGCTACGAGCAGTACTTC.

CDR3 sequence reads: CSASPGNTEAFF. In DNA form, the CDR3 reads TGCAGTGCTAGTCCGGGGAACACTGAAGCTTTCTTT. This sequence joins TRBV20-1 and TRBJ1-1, with D uncertain. Trimming removed 3 bases at V and 1 base at J, with 6 bases between. The CDR3 length is 12 residues. The V gene's germline CDR1 is DFQATT and CDR2 SNEGSKA (reference sequence).

The chain is built from TRBV5-1 and TRBJ2-3; 11 nucleotides match TRBD2. CDR1 and CDR2 (germline): SGHRS, YFSETQ. The CDR3 consists of 17 residues. V lost 6 bases, J lost 3 bases, and 12 bases stayed unmatched. The DNA of the CDR3 is TGCGCCAGCACCAGATTTACTAGCGGGAGAGGAACAGATACGCAGTATTTT. This sequence encodes CASTRFTSGRGTDTQYF.

Comment on this clone: At the DNA level, this CDR3 is encoded by other sequences in the same sample as well. The chain employs TRBV20-1 and TRBJ2-7; 10 bases line up with TRBD2. CDR1 DFQATT and CDR2 SNEGSKA come from the germline V gene (reference sequence). This CDR3 region has 13 residues. After removal of 6 bases from V and 4 bases from J, the junction contained 6 bases not matched to a gene. This chain's CDR3 is CSASPSGGYEQYF. CDR3 DNA sequence: TGCAGTGCCAGTCCTAGCGGGGGTTACGAGCAGTACTTC.

V gene TRBV6-6 combines with J gene TRBJ1-4, with D perhaps matching TRBD1 (6 bases). The CDR3 is 11 amino acids. CDR1 MNHNY and CDR2 SVGAGI come from the germline V gene (reference sequence). V gave up 0 bases and J gave up 17 bases, with 10 bases separating them. The CDR3 protein is CASSYSRDTFF. In DNA, the CDR3 is TGTGCCAGCAGTTACTCTCGGGACACCTTTTTT.

The chain couples TRBV5-1 to TRBJ1-6, with 8 bases matching TRBD1. Looked up from germline, CDR1 is SGHRS and CDR2 is YFSETQ. The CDR3 contains 14 residues. The V gene end was trimmed by 9 bases and the J gene end by 9 bases; junction bases not matched to a gene: 11. The CDR3 reads CATTNGQGFSPLHF. In DNA, the CDR3 is TGCGCCACCACCAACGGACAGGGCTTTTCACCCCTCCACTTT. The entire variable domain, with the rest obtained from reference TRBV5-1 and TRBJ1-6, is as follows: KAGVTQTPRYLIKTRGQQVTLSCSPISGHRSVSWYQQTPGQGLQFLFEYFSETQRNKGNFPGRFSGRQFSNSRSEMNVSTLELGDSALYLCATTNGQGFSPLHFGNGTRLTVT.

This chain links TRBV27 with TRBJ1-1; 8 nucleotides line up with TRBD1. This CDR3 is 14 amino acids long. Germline V gene lookup returns CDR1 MNHEY and CDR2 SMNVEV (reference sequence). Trimming removed 5 bases from V and 5 bases from J; junction bases left unmatched: 7. The CDR3 DNA reads TGTGCCAGCAGTCTGACAACAGGGGGGACTGAAGCTTTCTTT. Protein product: CASSLTTGGTEAFF.

The gene calls are TRBV6-2 or TRBV6-3 and TRBJ2-1; 12 bases map to TRBD2. Germline V lookup: CDR1 MNHEY, CDR2 SVGEGT. Trimming at V came to 5 bases and at J to 9 bases, leaving 5 bases not matched to a gene. This CDR3 has 14 amino acids. The CDR3 nucleotides read TGTGCCAGCAGTCCACTAGCGGGAGGACGTGAGCAGTTCTTC. This encodes CASSPLAGGREQFF.

The rearrangement uses TRBV6-5 and TRBJ1-4; possibly TRBD1 for D (6 bases). V dropped 2 bases and J dropped 5 bases, with 9 bases sitting between them. The CDR3 totals 14 residues. Germline lookup yields CDR1 MNHEY and CDR2 SVGAGI. In DNA, the CDR3 is TGTGCCAGCAGTTACAGGGGGGGGAATGAAAAACTGTTTTTT. It specifies CASSYRGGNEKLFF.

The chain combines TRBV2 with TRBJ1-5; D may be TRBD1 (6 bases). The CDR3 runs to 14 residues. V was pared by 3 bases and J by 5 bases, with 11 bases between. Per the germline V gene, CDR1 is SNHLY and CDR2 is FYNNEI. The DNA for the CDR3 is TGTGCCAGCAGTGACTGGGACACCGATCAGCCCCAGCATTTT. Amino acid sequence: CASSDWDTDQPQHF.

The genes are TRBV6-2 or TRBV6-3 and TRBJ2-1; D may be TRBD1 (6 bases). Germline V gives CDR1 MNHEY, CDR2 SVGEGT. The V gene lost 3 bases and the J gene lost 2 bases, with 23 bases spanning the gap. This CDR3 spans 19 amino acids. The CDR3 DNA reads as TGTGCCAGCAGTTATTCAGGGGCAAGTTCGTACGGGGCCTACAATGAGCAGTTCTTC. Its protein product is CASSYSGASSYGAYNEQFF.

Details on this clone: One junction end disagrees with the germline gene, perhaps due to a read error. The chain couples TRBV7-3 to TRBJ2-6, with D possibly matching TRBD1 (5 bases). The CDR3 consists of 17 residues. The germline V gene has CDR1 SGHTA and CDR2 FQGTGA. Here the CDR3 reads CASSRAVFNSGANVLTF. DNA of the CDR3: TGTGCCAGCAGCCGTGCGGTGTTCAACTCTGGGGCCAACGTGCTGACTTTC.

The rearrangement uses TRBV13 and TRBJ2-7; the D gene is possibly TRBD1 (5 bases). Germline V gene data show CDR1 as PRHDT and CDR2 as FYEKMQ (reference sequence). The CDR3 runs 14 residues. The V gene lost 3 bases and the J gene lost 0 bases, with 9 bases spanning the gap. CDR3 DNA sequence: TGTGCCAGCAGCTTTGGAAGGGGCTCCTACGAGCAGTACTTC. Its protein is CASSFGRGSYEQYF.

V gene TRBV21-1 combines with J gene TRBJ1-5. TRBV21-1 is annotated as a pseudogene. The CDR3 contains 12 residues. The CDR3, as DNA: TGTGCCAGCACTTATAGCAATCAGCCCCAGCATTTT. Its protein product is CASTYSNQPQHF.

The chain has TRBV6-1 and TRBJ1-6, with D maybe TRBD1 (6 bases). The V end lost 1 base, the J end lost 9 bases, and 16 bases lay between the germline ends. This CDR3 spans 16 amino acids. Germline CDR1 and CDR2: MNHNS and SASEGT. The CDR3 loop is CASSEGQVALGSPLHF. The CDR3 nucleotides read TGTGCCAGCAGTGAAGGACAGGTGGCCTTGGGTTCACCCCTCCACTTT.

This clone was counted between two and nine times. This chain links TRBV6-1 with TRBJ1-4; D uncertain. Trimming removed 1 base at V and 3 bases at J, with 6 bases between. The germline V gene has CDR1 MNHNS and CDR2 SASEGT. The CDR3 contains 14 residues. The CDR3, as DNA: TGTGCCAGCAGTGAAGATAACTCTAATGAAAAACTGTTTTTT. Translated, it gives CASSEDNSNEKLFF.

This rearrangement joins TRBV27 to TRBJ2-1; a possible D gene is TRBD2 (6 bases). Trimming pared 7 bases from V and 5 bases from J, leaving 18 bases between. CDR1 is MNHEY and CDR2 is SMNVEV in the germline V gene (reference sequence). The CDR3 extends over 15 amino acids. CDR3 sequence reads: CASIPLAGTDNEQFF. The CDR3 region has the DNA TGTGCCAGCATACCATTGGCGGGGACCGACAATGAGCAGTTCTTC.

This chain uses TRBV5-1 with TRBJ1-6; 8 nucleotides match TRBD1. Germline V gene lookup returns CDR1 SGHRS and CDR2 YFSETQ. CDR3 size: 16 residues. The V and J ends lost 0 bases and 6 bases, in that order; junction bases with no gene match: 5. This chain's CDR3 is CASSLGQGNGNSPLHF. CDR3 nucleotides: TGCGCCAGCAGCTTGGGACAGGGGAATGGTAATTCACCCCTCCACTTT.

The chain carries TRBV6-5 and TRBJ2-7, with 9 nucleotides matching TRBD2. CDR1 MNHEY and CDR2 SVGAGI come from the germline V gene. The ends lost 5 bases at V and 5 bases at J; junction bases unmatched: 7. The CDR3 runs 14 residues. Here the CDR3 reads CASSHSGSGDEQYF. The CDR3 DNA sequence: TGTGCCAGCAGTCATAGCGGGAGTGGAGACGAGCAGTACTTC.